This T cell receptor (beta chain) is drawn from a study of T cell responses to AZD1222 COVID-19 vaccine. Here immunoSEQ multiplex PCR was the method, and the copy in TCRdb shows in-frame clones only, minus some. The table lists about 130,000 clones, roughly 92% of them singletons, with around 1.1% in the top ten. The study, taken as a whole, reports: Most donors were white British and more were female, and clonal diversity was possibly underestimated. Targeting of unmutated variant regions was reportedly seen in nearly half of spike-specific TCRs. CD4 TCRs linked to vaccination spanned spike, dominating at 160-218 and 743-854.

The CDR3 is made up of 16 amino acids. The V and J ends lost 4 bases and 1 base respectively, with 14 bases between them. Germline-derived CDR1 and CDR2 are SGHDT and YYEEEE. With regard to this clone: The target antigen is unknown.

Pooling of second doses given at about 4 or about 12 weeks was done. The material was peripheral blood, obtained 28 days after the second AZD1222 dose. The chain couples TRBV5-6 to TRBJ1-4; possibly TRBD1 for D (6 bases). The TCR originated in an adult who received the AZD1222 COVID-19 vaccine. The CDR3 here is CASSPRRGITNEKLFF. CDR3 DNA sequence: TGTGCCAGCAGCCCCCGCAGGGGTATAACTAATGAAAAACTGTTTTTT.